These 21 T cell receptor beta chains originate from one sample sequenced in a study of T-cell memory formation after mild COVID-19. TCRdb called the 5' RACE reads again in MiXCR, with one record for every CDR3 protein. The table lists about 390,000 distinct CDR3 sequences, around a sixth of them singletons. Material: PBMCs or a T cell subset sorted from them (not recorded which). These receptors were taken from a man younger than 30 who had mild COVID-19 (a few samples of this study predate the infection). Cell type and time point are not known.

V usage is TRBV3-2 and J usage is TRBJ2-5; the table's TRBD2 call for D was not verified on the DNA. TRBV3-2 is annotated as a pseudogene. This CDR3 is built from 13 residues. The chain's CDR3 is CASSQSGTSGGYF. CDR3 bases: TGTGCCAGCAGCCAGTCCGGGACTAGCGGGGGCTACTTC.

V and J are TRBV10-3 and TRBJ1-1, with 8 bases matching TRBD1. The germline V gene has CDR1 ENHRY and CDR2 SYGVKD. The CDR3 has 13 amino acids. V was clipped by 7 bases and J by 1 base; unmatched bases: 2. The CDR3 protein is CAITGQGNTEAFF. The CDR3 coding sequence is TGTGCCATCACCGGACAGGGGAACACTGAAGCTTTCTTT.

This clonotype was detected a few times. The chain couples TRBV7-9 to TRBJ1-5; weak D call: TRBD1 (5 bases). The germline V gene encodes CDR1 SEHNR and CDR2 FQNEAQ (reference sequence). Trimming stripped 4 bases from V and 4 bases from J, with 11 bases between. This CDR3 has 14 residues. CDR3 residues: CASSSARGNQPQHF. In DNA form, the CDR3 reads TGTGCCAGCAGCTCAGCTCGGGGGAATCAGCCCCAGCATTTT.

The CDR3 region is CASSSRGTRSGNTIYF. Here the CDR3 DNA reads TGTGCCAGCAGTTCAAGAGGCACTCGCTCTGGAAACACCATATATTTT. The chain joins TRBV6-6 to TRBJ1-3; no clear D gene. The germline V gene encodes CDR1 MNHNY and CDR2 SVGAGI (reference sequence). This CDR3 contains 16 residues. V was cut by 4 bases and J by 0 bases, with 13 bases left in between.

V is TRBV20-1 and J is TRBJ1-2; D may be TRBD1 (5 bases). The V and J ends lost 5 bases and 4 bases respectively, with 17 bases between them. The CDR3 sequence is 14 residues long. The germline gives CDR1 DFQATT, CDR2 SNEGSKA (reference sequence). The CDR3 DNA reads TGCAGTGCTGGCCCCGGGGGTAGGGGCTATGGCTACACCTTC. Encoded protein: CSAGPGGRGYGYTF.

The CDR3 is CASSQDPAVANSPLHF. In DNA, the CDR3 is TGCGCCAGCAGCCAAGATCCGGCGGTTGCTAATTCACCCCTCCACTTT. The J gene is TRBJ1-6, the V gene TRBV4-3; D unclear. The CDR3 extends over 16 amino acids. The germline CDR1 and CDR2 sequences are LGHNA and YSLEER. V was clipped by 0 bases and J by 6 bases, with 12 bases between them.

The chain is built from TRBV20-1 and TRBJ2-5; 11 bases fit TRBD2. Germline V gene sequence: CDR1 DFQATT, CDR2 SNEGSKA (reference sequence). CDR3 length: 17 amino acids. Trimming at V came to 6 bases and at J to 1 base, leaving 13 bases not matched to a gene. CDR3 loop: CSAPSPASGGSQETQYF. The CDR3 DNA sequence: TGCAGTGCCCCGTCCCCGGCTAGCGGGGGGTCCCAAGAGACCCAGTACTTC.

V usage is TRBV5-1 and J usage is TRBJ2-3, with a possible D match to TRBD2 (6 bases). V lost 0 bases and J 5 bases, leaving 13 bases between the germline ends. Per the germline V gene, CDR1 is SGHRS and CDR2 is YFSETQ. The CDR3 sequence is 15 residues long. The CDR3 spells CASSLDGRGLDTQYF. CDR3 nucleotide sequence: TGCGCCAGCAGCTTGGATGGGCGGGGACTAGATACGCAGTATTTT.

The chain has TRBV6-2 or TRBV6-3 and TRBJ2-3, with D possibly TRBD2 on 6 matching bases. V lost 5 bases to trimming and J lost 1 base, with 16 bases between them. Germline V gene sequence: CDR1 MNHEY, CDR2 SVGEGT. This CDR3 spans 16 amino acids. CDR3 amino acids: CASSTPRGSGTDTQYF. The CDR3 DNA reads as TGTGCCAGCAGTACCCCCCGGGGGTCGGGCACAGATACGCAGTATTTT.

V is TRBV24-1 and J is TRBJ2-2; the D gene is possibly TRBD1 (6 bases). V lost 9 bases and J lost 5, with 12 bases in between. Germline assignment: CDR1 KGHDR and CDR2 SFDVKD. This CDR3 contains 13 residues. The CDR3 loop is CATGGFETGELFF. Here the CDR3 DNA reads TGTGCCACCGGGGGCTTCGAGACCGGGGAGCTGTTTTTT.

The chain joins TRBV5-1 to TRBJ2-5; D not certain. V gave up 4 bases and J gave up 2 bases, with 15 bases separating them. Germline V gene lookup returns CDR1 SGHRS and CDR2 YFSETQ. The length of the CDR3 is 15 residues. The CDR3 protein is CASSPETGPQETQYF. The CDR3 DNA sequence: TGCGCCAGCAGCCCCGAGACCGGCCCTCAAGAGACCCAGTACTTC.

This chain links TRBV9 with TRBJ1-2, with D uncertain. CDR1 is SGDLS, CDR2 YYNGEE, per germline. V lost 4 bases and J 4 bases, leaving 11 bases between the germline ends. CDR3 size: 13 residues. Here the CDR3 DNA reads TGTGCCAGCAGCTCCCAGAGTCTCTATGGCTACACCTTC. As protein: CASSSQSLYGYTF.

This clonotype was counted a few times. The V gene is TRBV5-1, the J gene TRBJ2-1; 9 positions agree with TRBD2. The junction had 7 bases not matched to a gene; V was cut back by 2 bases and J by 4 bases. CDR1 SGHRS and CDR2 YFSETQ come from the germline V gene. CDR3 length: 16 amino acids. The CDR3 region has the DNA TGCGCCAGCAGCTTATTGCCTAGCGGGGCTTACAATGAGCAGTTCTTC. Protein product: CASSLLPSGAYNEQFF. The full variable domain, completed using reference TRBV5-1 and TRBJ2-1, is KAGVTQTPRYLIKTRGQQVTLSCSPISGHRSVSWYQQTPGQGLQFLFEYFSETQRNKGNFPGRFSGRQFSNSRSEMNVSTLELGDSALYLCASSLLPSGAYNEQFFGPGTRLTVL.

Many counts were recorded for this clonotype. This CDR3 reads CASSLASGNTIYF. DNA of the CDR3: TGTGCCAGCAGTTTGGCCAGCGGAAACACCATATATTTT. The chain combines TRBV12-3 or TRBV12-4 with TRBJ1-3, with D unclear. The CDR3 has 13 amino acids. The V gene lost 3 bases and the J gene lost 4 bases, with 7 bases spanning the gap.

In this sample, this clonotype turned up many times. The chain uses TRBV13 and TRBJ2-3, with D possibly TRBD1 on 6 matching bases. The CDR3 spans 15 residues. Germline CDR1 and CDR2: PRHDT and FYEKMQ (reference sequence). Trimming took 3 bases from V and 1 from J, leaving 11 bases between them. CDR3 bases: TGTGCCAGCAGCTTCAGGGGTGGCGGCACAGATACGCAGTATTTT. This encodes CASSFRGGGTDTQYF.

This sequence joins TRBV20-1 and TRBJ1-1, with 7 nucleotides matching TRBD1. Germline assignment: CDR1 DFQATT and CDR2 SNEGSKA (reference sequence). The V and J ends lost 2 bases and 0 bases, in that order; junction bases with no gene match: 3. The CDR3 is 14 amino acids. CDR3 sequence (DNA): TGCAGTGCTAGACAAGGGGGCATGAACACTGAAGCTTTCTTT. It codes for CSARQGGMNTEAFF.

This clonotype came up a few times. The CDR3 sequence: CASSYEDRGYTF. The CDR3 DNA reads as TGTGCCAGCAGTTACGAGGACAGGGGATACACCTTC. The chain uses TRBV6-5 and TRBJ1-2; 9 bases are shared with TRBD1. This CDR3 comprises 12 residues. CDR1 is MNHEY, CDR2 SVGAGI, per germline. V dropped 2 bases and J dropped 11; count of bases not matched to a gene: 3.

The chain uses TRBV7-4 and TRBJ1-1; tentative D call: TRBD1 (6 bases). V was shortened by 2 bases and J by 1 base, with 17 bases between the two germline ends. Germline V CDR1 and CDR2: SGHVT, SQSDAQ. This CDR3 contains 17 residues. The CDR3 is CASSLPGTRTSNTEAFF. The CDR3 nucleotides are TGTGCCAGCAGCTTACCGGGGACAAGGACATCGAACACTGAAGCTTTCTTT.

The sample holds many counts of this clonotype. V and J are TRBV27 and TRBJ2-3, with 9 nucleotides matching TRBD1. This CDR3 contains 15 residues. Germline values: CDR1 MNHEY, CDR2 SMNVEV (reference sequence). The J segment lost 4 bases and the V segment lost 5 bases, leaving 7 bases of the junction unmatched. Written as DNA, the CDR3 is TGTGCCAGCAGTCCATGGACAGGGGAACCAGATACGCAGTATTTT. It yields the protein CASSPWTGEPDTQYF.

This clonotype was detected only a few times. V is TRBV4-1 and J is TRBJ1-4; D is unresolved. The germline V gene encodes CDR1 MGHRA and CDR2 YSYEKL. The V and J ends lost 0 bases and 0 bases respectively, with 11 bases between them. There are 17 residues in the CDR3. The chain's CDR3 is CASSQEFGGATNEKLFF. The CDR3 DNA reads TGCGCCAGCAGCCAAGAATTCGGAGGAGCAACTAATGAAAAACTGTTTTTT.

This sequence joins TRBV10-3 and TRBJ1-1, with D possibly TRBD1 on 5 matching bases. Trimming cost V 2 bases and J 8 bases, with 9 bases left between them. The CDR3 has 12 amino acids. CDR1 ENHRY and CDR2 SYGVKD come from the germline V gene. The DNA for the CDR3 is TGTGCCATCAGTGAGGAGGGACGGGAAGCTTTCTTT. This sequence encodes CAISEEGREAFF.